This entry is about one T cell receptor beta chain. Its specific antigen is unknown. The sample holds no much larger clone one base away, and base qualities are not on file. V is pruned by 0 bases and J by 13 bases, leaving 12 bases of the junction without a gene match. The CDR3 starts with the cysteine, ends with the phenylalanine, and has 15 residues. The only DNA kept is the CDR3, 45 bases in frame from the first base. Reading the germline V gene gives CDR1 MGHRA and CDR2 YSYEKL. These data are taken from a study of blood T cell repertoires in COVID-19 (dated by TCRdb to the early 2020s). General notes on the study: Collaborator samples came from the United States, Italy and Spain and covered acute and convalescent phases of COVID-19. The sample metadata nearly always contained a de-identified subject ID, COVID-19 status, age in years and sex. Samples came from the ongoing ImmuneRACE study (first 160 participants) plus 1,254 subjects from 6 global collaborators. The dataset comprised deeply sampled blood TCRbeta repertoires from subjects exposed to, actively infected with, or recovered from COVID-19. Where available, HLA class I and class II types were taken from metadata supplied by the sample provider and were not determined by assay-based typing. The material from the prospective study consisted of cDNA or gDNA derived from T cells, B-cell-depleted T cells, or PBMCs. A freely available public database, intended as a resource for researchers studying the immune response to SARS-CoV-2, is where the repertoires were released.

Broad study findings and their caveats: Clinical and demographic metadata were provided uncurated, with the amount varying by source and participant.

Whole blood was collected in K2EDTA tubes by collaborating institutions according to the institutions' own protocols. For TCRbeta analysis, collaborators shipped samples as frozen whole blood, isolated PBMCs, or DNA extracted from either of those sample types. TCRbeta CDR3 regions were amplified from genomic DNA by means of the immunoSEQ Assay, a bias-controlled multiplex PCR. Regarding the original processing steps: The number of nucleated cells in each sample was estimated from the amplification of reference gene primers within the assay. Sequence reads were collapsed and filtered to measure the absolute abundance of every unique TCRbeta CDR3 rearrangement. For each sample, productive Simpson clonality was calculated as the square root of Simpson's diversity index across productive rearrangements. Entries here come from immuneACCESS through TCRdb and include only in-frame sequences with V and J called. Some clones fail to appear in such tables; in the studies checked, an unresolved V gene covers under half of the shortfall, and the cause of the remainder is unknown. V and J calls and clone size come straight from that table; D and trimming were deduced from the DNA. This sample has about 87,000 clones in its table, and around 86% of those were observed once. The top ten constitute 5.1% of the sample.

Sequencing input: peripheral blood. The clonotype was recovered from a man aged 40-49 years with acute or convalescent COVID-19. The chain is encoded by TRBV4-1 joined to TRBJ2-5, with 9 bases in between that match TRBD2. The nucleotides read TGCGCCAGCAGCCAAGAGGGTGCGGGGGGGCGGTTTCGGTACTTC. It specifies CASSQEGAGGRFRYF.